One sample yielded the 17 T cell receptor beta chains listed below, sequenced in a study of CD8 T cells in ankylosing spondylitis. Study-wide findings and caveats: Several highly homologous variants made up a TCR beta motif, and this motif appeared characteristic of ankylosing spondylitis blood.

TCRdb re-derived calls from the 5' RACE reads in MiXCR, one entry per CDR3 protein. The sample consists of roughly 700,000 distinct CDR3 sequences, roughly 19% of them appearing once. No antigen is known for these receptors. The sequenced sample was blood, either unsorted or a sorted T cell fraction (not recorded which). The receptors derive from a male donor with ankylosing spondylitis.

Only a few counts were recorded for this clonotype. The genes are TRBV27 and TRBJ1-1; D remains ambiguous. Germline V gene data show CDR1 as MNHEY and CDR2 as SMNVEV (reference sequence). CDR3 length: 15 amino acids. The V end was cut by 8 bases, the J end by 1 base, with 17 bases between. The CDR3 DNA sequence: TGTGCCAGCGCGGGCTATGGAGTTCCGAACACTGAAGCTTTCTTT. Translating gives CASAGYGVPNTEAFF.

This clonotype has more than one count but fewer than ten. The rearrangement links TRBV4-1 to TRBJ2-7; D uncertain. Trimming stripped 3 bases from V and 5 bases from J, with 17 bases between. The length of the CDR3 is 15 residues. Germline lookup yields CDR1 MGHRA and CDR2 YSYEKL. The CDR3, as DNA: TGCGCCAGCAGCCACCCCCCGGCAGGTTCAAACGAGCAGTACTTC. It translates to CASSHPPAGSNEQYF.

The chain is built from TRBV25-1 and TRBJ1-4, with a possible D match to TRBD1 (5 bases). The V gene's germline CDR1 is MGHDK and CDR2 SYGVNS. Trimming shortened V by 4 bases and J by 5 bases, and 17 bases separated the two germline ends. The CDR3 runs to 16 residues. CDR3 amino acids: CASSAPRLGLNEKLFF. CDR3 in DNA: TGTGCCAGCAGTGCCCCCCGTCTGGGGCTAAATGAAAAACTGTTTTTT.

This clonotype was seen at least ten times. The J gene is TRBJ1-2, the V gene TRBV6-1; 9 bases line up with TRBD1. Germline V lookup: CDR1 MNHNS, CDR2 SASEGT. V lost 3 bases, J lost 5 bases, and 4 bases stayed unmatched. The CDR3 extends over 14 amino acids. The CDR3 DNA reads as TGTGCCAGCAGTGAGGGGACAGGGTTATATGGCTACACCTTC. Its translation: CASSEGTGLYGYTF.

This clonotype has a handful of counts. This sequence joins TRBV6-1 and TRBJ2-3, with D hard to call. The CDR3 is 15 amino acids. V was cut by 7 bases and J by 2 bases, with 16 bases left in between. Looked up from germline, CDR1 is MNHNS and CDR2 is SASEGT. The CDR3 DNA reads as TGTGCCAGCATGTATGCCGCCGACCTCACAGATACGCAGTATTTT. Translation gives CASMYAADLTDTQYF.

The chain couples TRBV12-3 or TRBV12-4 to TRBJ2-4; 9 nucleotides line up with TRBD1. Germline trimming cut 5 bases from V and 4 bases from J; bases unmatched to any gene: 6. CDR3 length: 15 residues. CDR3: CASSAMTGGKNIQYF. The CDR3 DNA is TGTGCCAGCAGTGCCATGACAGGGGGAAAAAACATTCAGTACTTC.

This clonotype was seen only a few times. The rearrangement uses TRBV29-1 and TRBJ2-1; 11 positions match TRBD2. CDR1 is SQVTM, CDR2 ANQGSEA, per germline. V was pared by 1 base and J by 5 bases, with 19 bases of the junction left unmatched. The CDR3 is made up of 20 amino acids. The CDR3 region is CSVEGGVTVKGLAVNNEQFF. CDR3 nucleotides: TGCAGCGTTGAAGGGGGAGTGACAGTGAAGGGACTAGCGGTGAACAATGAGCAGTTCTTC.

This clonotype has a handful of counts. The chain carries TRBV15 and TRBJ1-4, with D possibly being TRBD1 (6 bases). The CDR3 covers 14 residues. Germline lookup yields CDR1 LNHNV and CDR2 YYDKDF (reference sequence). The V and J ends lost 5 bases and 5 bases respectively, with 12 bases between them. In DNA form, the CDR3 reads TGTGCCACCAGCGAGGGGGTAGCGAATGAAAAACTGTTTTTT. It specifies CATSEGVANEKLFF.

This clonotype has more than one count but fewer than ten. V usage is TRBV20-1 and J usage is TRBJ2-5; D is possibly TRBD1 (5 bases). The CDR3 has 13 residues. Germline CDR1 DFQATT, CDR2 SNEGSKA (reference sequence). V dropped 6 bases and J dropped 1 base, with 12 bases sitting between them. CDR3 bases: TGCAGTGCCTCGCAGGGCAGCCAAGAGACCCAGTACTTC. This codes for CSASQGSQETQYF.

This clonotype came up a few times. This chain uses TRBV4-3 with TRBJ1-2, with TRBD1 matching 7 bases. This CDR3 is 18 amino acids long. Germline-derived CDR1 and CDR2 are LGHNA and YSLEER. With V trimmed by 2 bases and J by 5 bases, 17 bases remained unmatched. The CDR3 DNA reads TGCGCCAGCAGCCAAAAAGGAGGGGCAGGGGGGTTTAAGTATGGCTACACCTTC. Its translation is CASSQKGGAGGFKYGYTF.

The chain carries TRBV10-3 and TRBJ2-1, with 7 bases identical to TRBD2. Unmatched junction bases numbered 15, after V lost 6 bases and J lost 7 bases. The V gene's germline CDR1 is ENHRY and CDR2 SYGVKD. The CDR3 loop spans 16 amino acids. The chain's CDR3 is CAISPQVGGRGNEQFF. CDR3 nucleotides: TGTGCCATCAGCCCTCAGGTTGGCGGGAGAGGGAATGAGCAGTTCTTC.

This clonotype was counted only a few times. The V and J genes are TRBV10-3 and TRBJ1-4; D is uncertain. Germline V gene data show CDR1 as ENHRY and CDR2 as SYGVKD. V shed 0 bases and J shed 5 bases, with 7 bases lying between them. The CDR3 sequence is 14 residues long. This CDR3 reads CAISESAENEKLFF. The CDR3 DNA sequence: TGTGCCATCAGTGAGTCCGCCGAGAATGAAAAACTGTTTTTT.

CDR3 residues: CASSYSASTDTQYF. CDR3 nucleotides: TGTGCCAGCAGTTACTCGGCTTCCACAGATACGCAGTATTTT. The chain recombines TRBV6-2 or TRBV6-3 with TRBJ2-3; D gene uncertain. This CDR3 contains 14 residues. Trimming cost V 0 bases and J 2 bases, with 6 bases left between them. CDR1 is MNHEY, CDR2 SVGEGT, per germline.

The rearrangement uses TRBV6-5 and TRBJ1-2; D might be TRBD1 (6 bases). Trimming took 0 bases from V and 4 from J, leaving 15 bases between them. This CDR3 is built from 16 residues. CDR1 MNHEY and CDR2 SVGAGI come from the germline V gene. This chain's CDR3 is CASSYSGQTGSYGYTF. The CDR3 bases are TGTGCCAGCAGTTACTCAGGACAGACAGGAAGCTATGGCTACACCTTC.

This clonotype occurred once. This chain connects TRBV19 to TRBJ1-2, with no clear D. Trimming took 7 bases from V and 8 from J, leaving 20 bases between them. The CDR3 is 14 amino acids. The germline V gene encodes CDR1 LNHDA and CDR2 SQIVND (reference sequence). CDR3 protein: CASNDKLGTRGYTF. In nucleotides, the CDR3 is TGTGCCAGTAACGACAAGCTGGGAACACGGGGCTACACCTTC.

The table lists this clonotype with many counts. The chain recombines TRBV10-3 with TRBJ2-7; 9 nucleotides match TRBD2. Looked up from germline, CDR1 is ENHRY and CDR2 is SYGVKD. CDR3 length equals 15 residues. V trimming: 3 bases; J trimming: 3 bases; junction bases outside the gene matches: 6. The CDR3 here is CAISDGTSRDYEQYF. DNA for the CDR3: TGTGCCATCAGTGACGGGACTAGCAGGGACTACGAGCAGTACTTC.

This clonotype was counted between two and nine times. The CDR3 nucleotides read TGTGCCTGGAGTGTTGGCCCCTACGAGCAGTACTTC. It codes for CAWSVGPYEQYF. The J gene is TRBJ2-7, the V gene TRBV30; D not certain. Germline CDR1 and CDR2: GTSNPN and SVGIG (reference sequence). The CDR3 spans 12 residues. The V end lost 0 bases, the J end lost 2 bases, and 5 bases lay between the germline ends.